This T cell receptor (beta chain) was sequenced for a study of human T cells and chemical hapten exposure. Per germline, CDR1 DFQATT and CDR2 SNEGSKA (reference sequence). The V segment lost 6 bases and the J segment 5 bases; nucleotides outside the gene matches: 12. This CDR3 has 15 amino acids. Time point here: patch test 2, 6 weeks after DPC sensitization. As for treatment: therapeutic diphenylcyclopropenone sensitization with weekly scalp DPC. This clonotype has at least ten counts. TCRdb re-called the RACE reads with MiXCR, one entry per CDR3 protein. The table has approximately 84,000 distinct CDR3 sequences, 10% seen once.

V and J are TRBV20-1 and TRBJ2-1, with 8 bases lining up with TRBD2. This clonotype originated in a woman in her 30s with alopecia areata. Some clones in this sample may be carry-over from other donors' samples. Source: whole blood, taken in connection with sensitization to the hapten diphenylcyclopropenone (DPC). The CDR3 bases are TGCAGTGCCACGCCGCTAGCGGGTACCCACAATGAGCAGTTCTTC. It codes for CSATPLAGTHNEQFF.